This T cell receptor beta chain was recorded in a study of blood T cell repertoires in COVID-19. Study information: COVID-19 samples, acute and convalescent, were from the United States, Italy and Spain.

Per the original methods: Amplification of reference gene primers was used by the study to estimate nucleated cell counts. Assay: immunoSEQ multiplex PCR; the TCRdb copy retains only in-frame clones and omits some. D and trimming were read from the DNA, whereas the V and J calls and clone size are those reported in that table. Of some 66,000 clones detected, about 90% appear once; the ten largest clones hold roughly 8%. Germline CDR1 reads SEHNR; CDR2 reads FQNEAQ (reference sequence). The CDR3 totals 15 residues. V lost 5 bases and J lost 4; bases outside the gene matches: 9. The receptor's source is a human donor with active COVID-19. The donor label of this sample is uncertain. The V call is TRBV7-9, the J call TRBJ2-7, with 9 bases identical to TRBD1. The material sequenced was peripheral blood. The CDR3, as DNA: TGTGCCAGCAGCCCGAGGACAGGGGCACCTTACGAGCAGTACTTC. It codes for CASSPRTGAPYEQYF.